This TCR beta chain stems from a study of shared clonotypes between healthy human individuals. Study-level results: Investigators expected sequencing depth to affect clonotype sharing among donors. Naive subsets typically showed greater estimated richness than memory subsets.

In regard to this clone: Its antigen remains unknown.

Germline CDR1 and CDR2: LNHDA and SQIVND (reference sequence). Between the trimmed V and J ends, which lost 8 bases and 1 base, there was a span of 2 bases. The CDR3 sequence is 10 residues long. Original data processing: Filtering differed for immunoSEQ, which gave only junction sequences without quality scores. Libraries were prepared by immunoSEQ multiplex PCR; TCRdb keeps only in-frame clonotypes and omits some of them. D and trimming come from the DNA, and the V and J calls and clone size come from that table. The sample holds a few million clones; approximately 94% are singletons and the top ten take 0.1% to 0.15%. Investigators divided CD4+ cells into CD45RA+ naive and CD45RA-negative memory subsets.

The rearrangement joins TRBV19 to TRBJ1-1; no clear D gene. The material sequenced was naive CD4+ T cells sorted from blood. The subset was: CD45RA+ positively selected. This sequence originates from a man younger than 35 in good health. This CDR3 is CASGNTEAFF. CDR3 coding DNA: TGTGCCAGTGGGAACACTGAAGCTTTCTTT. The variable domain in full, completed from reference TRBV19 and TRBJ1-1, reads DGGITQSPKYLFRKEGQNVTLSCEQNLNHDAMYWYRQDPGQGLRLIYYSQIVNDFQKGDIAEGYSVSREKKESFPLTVTSAQKNPTAFYLCASGNTEAFFGQGTRLTVV.